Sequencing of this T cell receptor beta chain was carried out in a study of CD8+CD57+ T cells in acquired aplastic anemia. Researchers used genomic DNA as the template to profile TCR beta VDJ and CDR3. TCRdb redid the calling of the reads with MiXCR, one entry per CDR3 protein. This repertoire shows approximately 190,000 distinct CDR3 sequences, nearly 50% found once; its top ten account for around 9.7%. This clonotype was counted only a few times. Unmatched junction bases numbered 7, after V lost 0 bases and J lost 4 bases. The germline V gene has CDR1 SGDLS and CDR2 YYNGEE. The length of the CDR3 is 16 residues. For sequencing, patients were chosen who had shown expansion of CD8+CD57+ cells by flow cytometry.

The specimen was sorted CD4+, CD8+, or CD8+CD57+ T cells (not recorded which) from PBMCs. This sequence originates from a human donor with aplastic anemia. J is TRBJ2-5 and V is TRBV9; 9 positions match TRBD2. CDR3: CASSVEGTSSGETQYF. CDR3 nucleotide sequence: TGTGCCAGCAGCGTAGAAGGGACTAGCTCCGGAGAGACCCAGTACTTC.